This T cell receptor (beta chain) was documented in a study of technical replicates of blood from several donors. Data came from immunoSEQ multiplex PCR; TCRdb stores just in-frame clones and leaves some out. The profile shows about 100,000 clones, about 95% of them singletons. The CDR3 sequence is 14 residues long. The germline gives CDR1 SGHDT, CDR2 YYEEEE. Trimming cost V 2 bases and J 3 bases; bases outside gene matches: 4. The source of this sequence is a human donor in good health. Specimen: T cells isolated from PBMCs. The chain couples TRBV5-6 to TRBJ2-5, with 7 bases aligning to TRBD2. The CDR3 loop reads CASSLRLAEETQYF. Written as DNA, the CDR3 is TGTGCCAGCAGCTTAAGGCTAGCGGAAGAGACCCAGTACTTC.